These T cell receptor beta chains were read from a single sample in a study of T cells expressing NK-cell markers. Reanalyzing the 5' RACE reads, TCRdb keeps one entry per CDR3 protein, without DNA. The sample includes 140,000 to 150,000 distinct CDR3 sequences. The sample comprised blood T cells: a sorted CD56 or NKG2C T cell subset, CD4+ or CD8+ T cells, or bulk PBMC T cells (not recorded which). These TCRs come from a man between 18 and 29 years old in good health. The CDR3 runs from the conserved cysteine through the conserved F or W.

j_gene: TRBJ1-1
v_gene: TRBV5-4
CDR3aa: CASSADSAEAFF

j_gene: TRBJ1-3
v_gene: TRBV6-1
CDR3aa: CARGRYRGNTIYF

j_gene: TRBJ2-3
v_gene: TRBV10-1
CDR3aa: CASSEPNQGLAGGTDTQYF

j_gene: TRBJ2-1
v_gene: TRBV7-8
CDR3aa: CASSWKNDRGLYDNEQFF

j_gene: TRBJ1-1
v_gene: TRBV19
CDR3aa: CASSPGTGGVNTEAFF

j_gene: TRBJ2-7
v_gene: TRBV27
CDR3aa: CASSALGGYYEQYF

j_gene: TRBJ2-7
v_gene: TRBV2
CDR3aa: CASISGQGLREQYF

j_gene: TRBJ2-5
v_gene: TRBV10-3
CDR3aa: CAISLQGGGETQYF

j_gene: TRBJ1-5
v_gene: TRBV7-2
CDR3aa: CASSLGQGSHQPQHF

j_gene: TRBJ2-3
v_gene: TRBV11-2
CDR3aa: CASSLVSADTQYF

j_gene: TRBJ2-7
v_gene: TRBV7-2
CDR3aa: CASSLEAGQGMGEQYF

j_gene: TRBJ2-1
v_gene: TRBV4-2
CDR3aa: CASSRLAGGVNEQFF

j_gene: TRBJ2-7
v_gene: TRBV4-3
CDR3aa: CASSQGREGLNEQYF

j_gene: TRBJ1-6
v_gene: TRBV20-1
CDR3aa: CSARERDRGNGNSPLHF

j_gene: TRBJ2-1
v_gene: TRBV11-1
CDR3aa: CASSSPAVTSGRDNEQFF

j_gene: TRBJ2-3
v_gene: TRBV12-3/TRBV12-4
CDR3aa: CASSSLAGEGDTQYF

j_gene: TRBJ2-5
v_gene: TRBV27
CDR3aa: CASSFSGASETQYF

j_gene: TRBJ1-5
v_gene: TRBV3-1
CDR3aa: CASSLRTGQQPQHF

j_gene: TRBJ2-2
v_gene: TRBV6-5
CDR3aa: CASSYGLAGETGELFF

j_gene: TRBJ2-1
v_gene: TRBV20-1
CDR3aa: CSARAMEVYEQFF

j_gene: TRBJ1-1
v_gene: TRBV12-3/TRBV12-4
CDR3aa: CASRDRGGEAFF

j_gene: TRBJ2-1
v_gene: TRBV25-1
CDR3aa: CASNSAAYNEQFF

j_gene: TRBJ2-1
v_gene: TRBV5-6
CDR3aa: CASSHPLEDEQFF

j_gene: TRBJ2-5
v_gene: TRBV12-3/TRBV12-4
CDR3aa: CASSLGSPETQYF

j_gene: TRBJ2-1
v_gene: TRBV4-3
CDR3aa: CASSPLRDSSYNEQFF

j_gene: TRBJ2-5
v_gene: TRBV11-1
CDR3aa: CASSPGRRQETQYF

j_gene: TRBJ2-1
v_gene: TRBV24-1
CDR3aa: CATSDLQGDNEQFF

j_gene: TRBJ1-2
v_gene: TRBV30
CDR3aa: CAWSALGQGLTDGYTF

j_gene: TRBJ2-1
v_gene: TRBV7-8
CDR3aa: CASSEGLAGANEQFF

j_gene: TRBJ2-7
v_gene: TRBV7-9
CDR3aa: CASTSGDFYEQYF

j_gene: TRBJ1-5
v_gene: TRBV12-3/TRBV12-4
CDR3aa: CASSLLVAQPQHF

j_gene: TRBJ2-1
v_gene: TRBV6-5
CDR3aa: CASSYSTSRGPSPNEQFF

j_gene: TRBJ2-1
v_gene: TRBV12-3/TRBV12-4
CDR3aa: CASSFGGSGNGQFF

j_gene: TRBJ1-1
v_gene: TRBV5-6
CDR3aa: CASSLGAGSMNTEAFF

j_gene: TRBJ2-1
v_gene: TRBV4-1
CDR3aa: CASSQEGINEQFF

j_gene: TRBJ2-1
v_gene: TRBV7-8
CDR3aa: CASSKGPEQFF

j_gene: TRBJ2-3
v_gene: TRBV20-1
CDR3aa: CSARDPGSGGHVGTQYF

j_gene: TRBJ1-1
v_gene: TRBV3-1
CDR3aa: CASSRPQEGLNTEAFF

j_gene: TRBJ2-7
v_gene: TRBV7-2
CDR3aa: CASSLASRSTPGYEQYF

j_gene: TRBJ2-1
v_gene: TRBV29-1
CDR3aa: CSVYRVGLAGIEQFF

j_gene: TRBJ2-7
v_gene: TRBV6-2/TRBV6-3
CDR3aa: CASGASGRAYEQYF

j_gene: TRBJ2-6
v_gene: TRBV11-1
CDR3aa: CASSGHRDRGLSGANVLTF

j_gene: TRBJ1-2
v_gene: TRBV2
CDR3aa: CASSERSAGARGYTF

j_gene: TRBJ2-7
v_gene: TRBV5-1
CDR3aa: CASRGPTKGEQYF

j_gene: TRBJ2-3
v_gene: TRBV7-3
CDR3aa: CASSLRSGTAGDTQYF

j_gene: TRBJ2-3
v_gene: TRBV20-1
CDR3aa: CSARARLSPSTDTQYF

j_gene: TRBJ2-1
v_gene: TRBV14
CDR3aa: CASSQDYSNNEQFF